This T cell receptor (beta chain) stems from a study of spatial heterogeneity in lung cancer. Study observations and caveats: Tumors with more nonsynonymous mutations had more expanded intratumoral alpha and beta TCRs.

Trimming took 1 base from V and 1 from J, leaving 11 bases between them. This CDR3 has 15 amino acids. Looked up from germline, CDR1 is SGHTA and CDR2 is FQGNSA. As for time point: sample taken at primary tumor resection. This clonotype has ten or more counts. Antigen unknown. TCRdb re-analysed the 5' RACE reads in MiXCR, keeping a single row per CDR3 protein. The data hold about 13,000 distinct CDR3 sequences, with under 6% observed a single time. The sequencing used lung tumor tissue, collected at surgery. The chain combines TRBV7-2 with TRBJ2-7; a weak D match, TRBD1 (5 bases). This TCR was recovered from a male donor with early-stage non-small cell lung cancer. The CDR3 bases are TGTGCCAGCAGCTTAGTTTCGACAGAATCCTACGAGCAGTACTTC. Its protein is CASSLVSTESYEQYF.